The 29 T cell receptor beta chains reported below all come from one sample, sequenced in a study of shared clonotypes between healthy human individuals (dated by TCRdb to between 2020 and 2021). The library was prepared using the immunoSEQ multiplex PCR assay. TCRdb carries this immuneACCESS record with in-frame sequences only. Its versions omit some clonotypes, under half of them owing to an unresolved V gene in the studies checked, with the rest unexplained. The sample profile shows roughly 680,000 clones; over 55% of them were found once. More than 1.5% of the sample lies in the top ten. Sequenced: memory CD4+ T cells sorted from blood. The sample's cell subset or site label, in plain terms: CD45RA-negative fraction. All receptors come from a woman in her twenties or thirties in good health.

The CDR3 sequence is CASSPTTSGISDTQYF. The CDR3 nucleotides are TGTGCCAGCAGCCCTACGACTAGCGGGATATCAGATACGCAGTATTTT. The chain carries TRBV2 and TRBJ2-3; 11 bases fit TRBD2. With 6 bases clipped from V and 4 bases from J, the junction kept 9 bases outside the gene matches. Germline CDR1 reads SNHLY; CDR2 reads FYNNEI. This CDR3 is built from 16 residues.

V gene TRBV6-6 combines with J gene TRBJ2-2; D may be TRBD2 (5 bases). The CDR3 sequence is 15 residues long. Germline CDR1 MNHNY, CDR2 SVGAGI (reference sequence). V was pared by 2 bases and J by 5 bases, with 12 bases between. The CDR3 region has the DNA TGTGCCAGCAGTTACGCACGGGGAGATACCGGGGAGCTGTTTTTT. Protein product: CASSYARGDTGELFF.

The chain uses TRBV27 and TRBJ1-1; D might be TRBD1 (6 bases). Trimming cost V 0 bases and J 3 bases, with 11 bases left between them. The CDR3 has 15 amino acids. The germline V gene encodes CDR1 MNHEY and CDR2 SMNVEV (reference sequence). In nucleotides, the CDR3 is TGTGCCAGCAGTTTATCCGTACAGGGTCACACTGAAGCTTTCTTT. It specifies CASSLSVQGHTEAFF.

The chain has TRBV28 and TRBJ2-5; 8 bases are shared with TRBD1. With V trimmed by 9 bases and J by 5 bases, 8 bases remained unmatched. The CDR3 is 13 residues long. Germline-derived CDR1 and CDR2 are MDHEN and SYDVKM. CDR3 loop: CASNRGNRETQYF. CDR3 DNA sequence: TGTGCCAGTAACAGGGGGAATAGGGAGACCCAGTACTTC.

This clone was observed a few times. This chain joins TRBV2 and TRBJ1-4; D gene unclear. The CDR3 extends over 11 amino acids. Deletions cut 7 bases from V and 15 bases from J, with 15 bases between. Germline V gene lookup returns CDR1 SNHLY and CDR2 FYNNEI. The CDR3 here is CASTDPEPLFF. Here the CDR3 DNA reads TGTGCCAGCACCGACCCTGAGCCGTTGTTTTTT.

This chain connects TRBV11-2 to TRBJ2-5; 7 bases line up with TRBD2. CDR3 length: 15 residues. With 5 bases clipped from V and 3 bases from J, the junction kept 9 bases outside the gene matches. The germline V gene encodes CDR1 SGHAT and CDR2 FQNNGV. CDR3 loop: CASSLSGTTKETQYF. The DNA of the CDR3 is TGTGCCAGCAGCCTCTCCGGGACTACTAAAGAGACCCAGTACTTC.

V gene TRBV2 combines with J gene TRBJ1-5, with D possibly being TRBD1 (6 bases). The CDR3 contains 14 residues. In germline, CDR1 is SNHLY, CDR2 FYNNEI. V gave up 2 bases and J gave up 4 bases, with 9 bases separating them. Here the CDR3 reads CASSENRVNQPQHF. CDR3 sequence (DNA): TGTGCCAGCAGTGAAAACAGGGTAAATCAGCCCCAGCATTTT.

As concerns this clone: Additional DNA sequences in this sample encode the identical CDR3. The rearrangement links TRBV27 to TRBJ1-5; D gene ambiguous. The CDR3 length is 13 residues. CDR1 and CDR2 (germline): MNHEY, SMNVEV (reference sequence). Trimming shortened V by 2 bases and J by 6 bases, and 8 bases separated the two germline ends. CDR3 sequence reads: CASSLAGGQPQHF. DNA of the CDR3: TGTGCCAGCAGTTTAGCAGGTGGTCAGCCCCAGCATTTT.

This clone has a handful of counts. This chain uses TRBV10-1 with TRBJ2-1, with TRBD2 matching over 9 bases. Germline-derived CDR1 and CDR2 are WNHNN and SYGVQD (reference sequence). The CDR3 covers 12 residues. The ends lost 10 bases at V and 6 bases at J; junction bases unmatched: 4. CDR3 loop: CATGTSSNEQFF. The CDR3 DNA is TGCGCCACCGGGACTAGCTCCAATGAGCAGTTCTTC.

In its sample, this clone was seen a few times. V usage is TRBV14 and J usage is TRBJ1-2; perhaps TRBD1 as D (5 bases). The CDR3 runs to 14 residues. CDR1 is SGHDN, CDR2 FVKESK, per germline. V was pared by 4 bases and J by 7 bases, with 16 bases between. The CDR3 is CASSRGQGLGGYTF. CDR3 in DNA: TGTGCCAGCAGCCGCGGCCAGGGACTTGGTGGCTACACCTTC.

V gene TRBV7-3 combines with J gene TRBJ1-1; D remains unclear. The CDR3 covers 16 residues. V lost 5 bases to trimming and J lost 0 bases, with 16 bases between them. From germline, CDR1 is SGHTA and CDR2 FQGTGA. The CDR3 region is CASSPTAGNMNTEAFF. In nucleotides, the CDR3 is TGTGCCAGCAGCCCTACAGCAGGTAACATGAACACTGAAGCTTTCTTT.

CDR3: CASSVSSANREKLFF. The CDR3 nucleotides are TGTGCCAGCAGCGTAAGTTCGGCAAACCGGGAAAAACTGTTTTTT. This chain uses TRBV9 with TRBJ1-4; the D is unclear. Germline assignment: CDR1 SGDLS and CDR2 YYNGEE. V lost 1 base and J 8 bases, leaving 15 bases between the germline ends. The CDR3 contains 15 residues.

V and J are TRBV6-6 and TRBJ1-2; D remains unclear. Germline CDR1 MNHNY, CDR2 SVGAGI (reference sequence). V was trimmed by 2 bases and J by 3 bases, leaving 13 bases between them. The CDR3 is made up of 15 amino acids. The CDR3 nucleotides are TGTGCCAGCAGTTACCTAACCAAGGGAGACTATGGCTACACCTTC. Its translation: CASSYLTKGDYGYTF.

The chain joins TRBV10-2 to TRBJ2-7; 12 bases agree with TRBD2. The CDR3 extends over 15 amino acids. The J segment lost 2 bases and the V segment lost 3 bases, leaving 2 bases of the junction unmatched. Germline values: CDR1 WSHSY, CDR2 SAAADI. CDR3 coding DNA: TGCGCCAGCAGTGATGGACTAGCGGGACCCTACGAGCAGTACTTC. As protein: CASSDGLAGPYEQYF.

In this sample, this clone turned up once. The chain is built from TRBV5-3 and TRBJ1-4; the D gene is possibly TRBD1 (6 bases). TRBV5-3 is assigned to the ORF class and has an uncertain function. CDR3 length equals 15 residues. With 0 bases removed from V and 8 bases from J, the gap between germline ends came to 14 bases. CDR3 amino acids: CARSLAGQMGEKLFF. In DNA form, the CDR3 reads TGTGCCAGAAGCTTGGCTGGACAGATGGGGGAAAAACTGTTTTTT.

This clone was observed a handful of times. This chain joins TRBV21-1 and TRBJ2-2; TRBD2 reflects the table's D call only, with no check against the DNA. TRBV21-1 is reported as a pseudogene. This CDR3 is built from 15 residues. CDR3 loop: CASSFFAANTGELFF. The CDR3 region has the DNA TGTGCCAGCTCATTTTTTGCGGCCAACACCGGGGAGCTGTTTTTT.

The CDR3 sequence is CASSPPTTDTQYF. As DNA, the CDR3 is TGTGCCAGCTCACCACCGACGACAGATACGCAGTATTTT. The chain links TRBV18 to TRBJ2-3; D is undetermined. This CDR3 has 13 amino acids. Trimming removed 0 bases at V and 3 bases at J, with 4 bases between. The V gene's germline CDR1 is KGHSH and CDR2 LQKENI.

The chain uses TRBV27 and TRBJ1-6; 9 bases fit TRBD1. J gave up 7 bases and V 5 bases, and 3 bases lay outside the gene matches. CDR3 length equals 14 residues. Germline V gives CDR1 MNHEY, CDR2 SMNVEV (reference sequence). The CDR3 sequence is CASSRGQGNSPLHF. CDR3 DNA: TGTGCCAGCAGTCGCGGACAGGGGAATTCACCCCTCCACTTT.

The chain joins TRBV18 to TRBJ1-1; D gene unclear. V lost 2 bases, J lost 6 bases, and 10 bases lay in between. The CDR3 sequence is 13 residues long. Looked up from germline, CDR1 is KGHSH and CDR2 is LQKENI. CDR3 nucleotide sequence: TGTGCCAGCTCACCAATCCGGACGCCTGAAGCTTTCTTT. It codes for CASSPIRTPEAFF.

The chain has TRBV29-1 and TRBJ2-1, with 8 bases that match TRBD2. Trimming removed 8 bases from V and 8 bases from J; junction bases left unmatched: 14. The CDR3 length is 14 residues. Germline V lookup: CDR1 SQVTM, CDR2 ANQGSEA. CDR3 residues: CSPQNGRVEYEQFF. The CDR3 nucleotides read TGCAGCCCCCAAAACGGGAGGGTTGAGTATGAGCAGTTCTTC.

The chain employs TRBV6-1 and TRBJ2-7; 7 nucleotides align to TRBD1. The V segment lost 0 bases and the J segment 3 bases; nucleotides outside the gene matches: 14. CDR3 length: 18 residues. Germline assignment: CDR1 MNHNS and CDR2 SASEGT. The CDR3 loop reads CASSEAHGTVGLNYEQYF. The CDR3 DNA sequence: TGTGCCAGCAGTGAAGCCCACGGGACAGTTGGCCTCAACTACGAGCAGTACTTC.

This clone has more than one count but fewer than ten. Other DNA sequences in this specimen translate into the identical CDR3. Here the CDR3 reads CASSEGGSSYEQYF. The CDR3 nucleotides are TGCGCCAGCAGTGAAGGCGGGAGCTCGTACGAGCAGTACTTC. This chain uses TRBV10-1 with TRBJ2-7; 7 positions match TRBD2. V trimming: 3 bases; J trimming: 4 bases; junction bases outside the gene matches: 6. Germline CDR1 is WNHNN and CDR2 is SYGVQD (reference sequence). This CDR3 is built from 14 residues.

This clone was recorded once. The rearrangement joins TRBV30 to TRBJ1-1; no clear D. Germline V CDR1 and CDR2: GTSNPN, SVGIG (reference sequence). Between the trimmed V and J ends, which lost 5 bases and 1 base, there was a span of 11 bases. There are 13 residues in the CDR3. CDR3 nucleotides: TGTGCCTGGGGTCCTGGCTGGAACACTGAAGCTTTCTTT. It is translated as CAWGPGWNTEAFF.

V usage is TRBV18 and J usage is TRBJ1-1, with 7 bases lining up with TRBD1. The CDR3 contains 16 residues. V lost 0 bases to trimming and J lost 4 bases; unmatched junction nucleotides: 8. Germline V gives CDR1 KGHSH, CDR2 LQKENI. The CDR3 DNA is TGTGCCAGCTCACCACCATTTCATGCAGGGGGCACTGAAGCTTTCTTT. Translation gives CASSPPFHAGGTEAFF.

This chain joins TRBV5-1 and TRBJ2-5; a weak D match, TRBD1 (6 bases). The V end lost 1 base, the J end lost 5 bases, and 12 bases lay between the germline ends. The germline V gene has CDR1 SGHRS and CDR2 YFSETQ. CDR3 size: 14 residues. CDR3 bases: TGCGCCAGCAGCTTGATGGGGGCCGGGGAGACCCAGTACTTC. Translated: CASSLMGAGETQYF.

Comments on this clone: Other DNA sequences in the same sample also yield this CDR3. This chain links TRBV30 with TRBJ1-4; D remains unclear. This CDR3 has 12 residues. The germline gives CDR1 GTSNPN, CDR2 SVGIG (reference sequence). V shed 0 bases and J shed 8 bases, with 7 bases lying between them. The CDR3 here is CAWSVQGEKLFF. Here the CDR3 DNA reads TGTGCCTGGAGTGTACAAGGGGAAAAACTGTTTTTT.

This clone came up a few times. This chain links TRBV18 with TRBJ2-7; 9 bases agree with TRBD2. This CDR3 is 17 amino acids long. Per the germline V gene, CDR1 is KGHSH and CDR2 is LQKENI. V gave up 0 bases and J gave up 6 bases; unmatched junction bases: 12. The CDR3 is CASSPPSVVAGALEQYF. In DNA, the CDR3 is TGTGCCAGCTCACCACCGTCCGTGGTAGCGGGAGCTCTCGAGCAGTACTTC.

The genes are TRBV30 and TRBJ1-2, with D uncertain. Per the germline V gene, CDR1 is GTSNPN and CDR2 is SVGIG (reference sequence). The CDR3 consists of 12 residues. Deletions cut 0 bases from V and 6 bases from J, with 8 bases between. This CDR3 reads CAWSVKLDGYTF. For the CDR3, the DNA is TGTGCCTGGAGTGTTAAGTTGGATGGCTACACCTTC.

The gene calls are TRBV28 and TRBJ1-5; D gene unclear. Germline lookup yields CDR1 MDHEN and CDR2 SYDVKM. Trimming took 2 bases from V and 1 from J, leaving 12 bases between them. CDR3 length equals 16 residues. For the CDR3, the DNA is TGTGCCAGCAGTTTACTGGACGGAGAGAGCAATCAGCCCCAGCATTTT. Its translation: CASSLLDGESNQPQHF.